The 3 T cell receptor beta chains below come from one sample, sequenced in a study of shared clonotypes between healthy human individuals. Profiling relied on immunoSEQ multiplex PCR, and the TCRdb table lists in-frame clones only, not all of them. Found here are over a million clones, about 80% of them singletons; the top ten hold 0.5% to 0.6%. The sample was memory CD4+ T cells from PBMCs. Subset described: CD45RA-negative fraction. The origin of the receptors is a man between 18 and 29 years old in good health. Some clones in this sample may be carry-over from other donors' samples.

The DNA for the CDR3 is TGTGCCAGCAGGATGGAGCGAATCCACGAGCAGTACTTC. Its protein is CASRMERIHEQYF. The chain joins TRBV2 to TRBJ2-7; D not resolved. Germline CDR1 reads SNHLY; CDR2 reads FYNNEI. The CDR3 consists of 13 residues. Trimming took 6 bases from V and 5 from J, leaving 14 bases between them.

Comments on this clone: Other DNA sequences in this specimen translate into the identical CDR3. The chain links TRBV9 to TRBJ2-1; no clear D. The ends were cut back, 0 bases at V and 7 bases at J, with 8 bases in the middle. Germline V gene sequence: CDR1 SGDLS, CDR2 YYNGEE. The CDR3 length is 13 residues. This CDR3 is CASSVGQINEQFF. The CDR3, as DNA: TGTGCCAGCAGCGTAGGACAAATAAATGAGCAGTTCTTC.

The chain combines TRBV2 with TRBJ2-5, with 10 bases that match TRBD2. CDR3 length equals 14 residues. Germline V gives CDR1 SNHLY, CDR2 FYNNEI. V lost 7 bases and J lost 5; bases outside the gene matches: 7. The CDR3, as DNA: TGTGCCAGCAAGTTTGTAGCGGGAGGTGAGACCCAGTACTTC. As protein: CASKFVAGGETQYF.